This entry lists 18 T cell receptor beta chains sequenced from one sample in a study of cytotoxic CD8 clonotypes in ibrutinib-treated CLL. Sequencing used immunoSEQ multiplex PCR; TCRdb keeps in-frame clones, though not all of them. Altogether roughly 49,000 clones are present, roughly 83% being singletons, with the ten largest covering around 21%. The starting material was PBMCs, obtained after 24 months of ibrutinib treatment. The receptors derive from a human donor with chronic lymphocytic leukemia.

The gene calls are TRBV30 and TRBJ1-2; 7 bases agree with TRBD1. Per the germline V gene, CDR1 is GTSNPN and CDR2 is SVGIG (reference sequence). This CDR3 is built from 14 residues. Trimming took 0 bases from V and 6 from J; bases not matched to a gene: 7. This CDR3 reads CAWSVRGRGNGYTF. As DNA, the CDR3 is TGTGCCTGGAGTGTAAGGGGGCGGGGGAATGGCTACACCTTC.

The rearrangement joins TRBV5-4 to TRBJ2-7; 8 bases match TRBD1. This CDR3 is built from 15 residues. Germline V lookup: CDR1 SGHNT, CDR2 YYREEE (reference sequence). The trim removed 0 bases at V and 5 bases at J, leaving 7 bases unmatched. CDR3: CASSLGAGGFNEQYF. Here the CDR3 DNA reads TGTGCCAGCAGCTTGGGGGCAGGGGGCTTCAACGAGCAGTACTTC.

The chain employs TRBV27 and TRBJ2-7, with 8 nucleotides matching TRBD1. The CDR3 runs to 13 residues. Germline loops: CDR1 MNHEY, CDR2 SMNVEV (reference sequence). Losses at the gene ends were 6 bases for V and 6 bases for J; bases not matched to a gene: 7. CDR3 in amino acids: CASSQGAGLEQYF. The DNA for the CDR3 is TGTGCCAGCAGCCAGGGGGCAGGCCTCGAGCAGTACTTC.

The chain links TRBV6-1 to TRBJ2-1; TRBD1 aligns across 9 bases. With V trimmed by 10 bases and J by 7 bases, 8 bases remained unmatched. Per the germline V gene, CDR1 is MNHNS and CDR2 is SASEGT. This CDR3 is 13 amino acids long. CDR3 sequence reads: CATLGQGRNEQFF. In DNA, the CDR3 is TGTGCCACTTTGGGACAGGGAAGGAATGAGCAGTTCTTC.

The V and J genes are TRBV18 and TRBJ2-1; 11 nucleotides agree with TRBD1. Losses at the gene ends were 0 bases for V and 3 bases for J; bases not matched to a gene: 7. The CDR3 is 18 residues long. Per the germline V gene, CDR1 is KGHSH and CDR2 is LQKENI. The CDR3 spells CASSPPIGTGGDYNEQFF. The CDR3 coding sequence is TGTGCCAGCTCACCACCGATCGGGACAGGGGGTGACTACAATGAGCAGTTCTTC.

The gene calls are TRBV7-8 and TRBJ1-1, with D possibly matching TRBD1 (5 bases). Germline values: CDR1 SGHVS, CDR2 FQNEAQ. The CDR3 consists of 15 residues. Trimming removed 6 bases from V and 3 bases from J, with 17 bases in between. CDR3 region: CASSKAGATYTEAFF. CDR3 coding DNA: TGTGCCAGCAGTAAGGCCGGGGCTACGTACACTGAAGCTTTCTTT.

The chain uses TRBV19 and TRBJ1-5; D remains ambiguous. The CDR3 consists of 12 residues. Germline lookup yields CDR1 LNHDA and CDR2 SQIVND (reference sequence). V lost 2 bases, J lost 5 bases, and 4 bases lay in between. The CDR3 loop reads CASSIQDQPQHF. CDR3 sequence (DNA): TGTGCCAGTAGTATACAGGATCAGCCCCAGCATTTT.

The chain joins TRBV6-6 to TRBJ1-2, with D unclear. There are 10 residues in the CDR3. Germline loops: CDR1 MNHNY, CDR2 SVGAGI (reference sequence). The germline V and J ends were trimmed by 6 bases and 6 bases, with 5 bases remaining between them. The CDR3 nucleotides read TGTGCCAGCAGGGGCGATGGCTACACCTTC. Translation: CASRGDGYTF.

J is TRBJ1-2 and V is TRBV4-3, with D possibly being TRBD1 (5 bases). CDR3 length: 14 residues. Trimming took 3 bases from V and 7 from J, leaving 15 bases between them. Looked up from germline, CDR1 is LGHNA and CDR2 is YSLEER. The CDR3 loop reads CASSHLGTDRGYTF. The CDR3 nucleotides are TGCGCCAGCAGCCACCTTGGGACGGATCGTGGCTACACCTTC.

This sequence joins TRBV5-4 and TRBJ2-1; D remains ambiguous. With 3 bases removed from V and 6 bases from J, the gap between germline ends came to 16 bases. The CDR3 runs 15 residues. Per the germline V gene, CDR1 is SGHNT and CDR2 is YYREEE (reference sequence). CDR3 amino acids: CASSSRLGTGNEQFF. The CDR3 nucleotides are TGTGCCAGCAGCTCTCGGCTAGGAACCGGCAATGAGCAGTTCTTC.

CDR3 coding DNA: TGTGCCACCCTCAATAGGGGGTACAATGAGCAGTTCTTC. This gives the protein CATLNRGYNEQFF. The chain employs TRBV15 and TRBJ2-1; possibly TRBD1 for D (6 bases). There are 13 residues in the CDR3. The germline CDR1 and CDR2 sequences are LNHNV and YYDKDF (reference sequence). V dropped 8 bases and J dropped 4 bases, with 12 bases sitting between them.

J is TRBJ2-5 and V is TRBV2; 9 nucleotides agree with TRBD1. The germline CDR1 and CDR2 sequences are SNHLY and FYNNEI. This CDR3 comprises 16 residues. With V trimmed by 6 bases and J by 5 bases, 13 bases remained unmatched. The DNA of the CDR3 is TGTGCCAGCAGGCGAACGTACAGGGGGCCCGGCGAGACCCAGTACTTC. It translates to CASRRTYRGPGETQYF.

The count of this clone is one. V is TRBV10-3 and J is TRBJ2-2, with D possibly TRBD2 on 6 matching bases. The CDR3 sequence is 13 residues long. Germline V gene sequence: CDR1 ENHRY, CDR2 SYGVKD. Trimming removed 3 bases at V and 6 bases at J, with 8 bases between. The CDR3, as DNA: TGTGCCATCAGTGAAGGCGGGGCCGGGGAGCTGTTTTTT. Translated, it gives CAISEGGAGELFF.

This clone came up once. The chain combines TRBV7-9 with TRBJ1-4; D ambiguous. Trimming removed 3 bases from V and 7 bases from J, with 6 bases in between. Germline values: CDR1 SEHNR, CDR2 FQNEAQ (reference sequence). CDR3 length: 12 amino acids. The CDR3 loop reads CASSFSGEKLFF. CDR3 sequence (DNA): TGTGCCAGCAGCTTCTCCGGTGAAAAACTGTTTTTT.

The V and J genes are TRBV7-9 and TRBJ1-1; D not certain. This CDR3 region has 15 residues. V was clipped by 0 bases and J by 6 bases, with 14 bases between them. From germline, CDR1 is SEHNR and CDR2 FQNEAQ (reference sequence). DNA of the CDR3: TGTGCCAGCAGCTTAGCGACCCCTCCCTCCGCTGAAGCTTTCTTT. Translated: CASSLATPPSAEAFF.

CDR3 DNA sequence: TGTGCCAGTAGTACAGGGTTGGACACTGAAGCTTTCTTT. Its translation is CASSTGLDTEAFF. The rearrangement uses TRBV19 and TRBJ1-1; D might be TRBD1 (5 bases). V lost 4 bases and J 3 bases, leaving 9 bases between the germline ends. The CDR3 is made up of 13 amino acids. The V gene's germline CDR1 is LNHDA and CDR2 SQIVND (reference sequence).

The gene calls are TRBV7-2 and TRBJ2-2, with 10 bases matching TRBD2. The CDR3 extends over 14 amino acids. Trimming removed 5 bases from V and 7 bases from J; junction bases left unmatched: 4. Germline CDR1 reads SGHTA; CDR2 reads FQGNSA. In nucleotides, the CDR3 is TGTGCCAGCAGCCCGAGCGGGAGGGGCGGGGAGCTGTTTTTT. Translated, it gives CASSPSGRGGELFF.

The chain couples TRBV7-2 to TRBJ2-2; D uncertain. Germline V gene sequence: CDR1 SGHTA, CDR2 FQGNSA. The length of the CDR3 is 16 residues. V was trimmed by 5 bases and J by 5 bases, leaving 18 bases between them. CDR3 in DNA: TGTGCCAGCAGCCCCCGTATGGGTAGTGGAACCGGGGAGCTGTTTTTT. Amino acids: CASSPRMGSGTGELFF.